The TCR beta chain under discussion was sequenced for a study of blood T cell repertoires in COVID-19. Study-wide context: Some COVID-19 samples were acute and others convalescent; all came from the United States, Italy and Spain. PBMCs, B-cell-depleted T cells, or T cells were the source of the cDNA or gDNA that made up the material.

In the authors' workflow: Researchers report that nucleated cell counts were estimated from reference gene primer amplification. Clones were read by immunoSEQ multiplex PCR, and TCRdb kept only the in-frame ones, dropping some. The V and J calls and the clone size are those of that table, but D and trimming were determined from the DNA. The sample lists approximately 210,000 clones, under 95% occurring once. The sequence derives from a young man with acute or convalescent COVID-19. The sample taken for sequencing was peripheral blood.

The CDR3 region is CASTDLSEQFF. The CDR3 nucleotides are TGTGCCAGCACGGACTTAAGTGAGCAGTTCTTC. This rearrangement joins TRBV21-1 to TRBJ2-1; TRBD2 is taken as the D call from the table, unchecked against the DNA. TRBV21-1 is shown as a pseudogene. The CDR3 runs to 11 residues.